The 13 T cell receptor beta chains below were found in one sample sequenced in a study of TIL therapy for anti-PD-1-resistant metastatic lung cancer. Sequencing used immunoSEQ v3. Using immunoSEQ multiplex PCR, the repertoire was profiled, and TCRdb retains in-frame clones only, with some absent. The profile covers approximately 45,000 clones, with around 79% appearing a single time and less than 15% taken by the ten largest. Time point of the sample: pre-treatment sample, taken before nivolumab and TIL therapy. The sequencing here drew on blood, taken at baseline. These receptors were taken from an older man with non-small cell lung cancer.

The CDR3 nucleotides read TGTGCCAGCAGTTTCACAGGAATCTCCACTGAAGCTTTCTTT. It codes for CASSFTGISTEAFF. This rearrangement joins TRBV6-5 to TRBJ1-1; weak D call: TRBD1 (5 bases). Germline CDR1 reads MNHEY; CDR2 reads SVGAGI. This CDR3 comprises 14 residues. Trimming pared 4 bases from V and 4 bases from J, leaving 13 bases between.

This clone has only a few counts. The CDR3 coding sequence is TGTGCCAGCTGGGGACAGCGGAACACTGAAGCTTTCTTT. This sequence encodes CASWGQRNTEAFF. The V gene is TRBV2, the J gene TRBJ1-1; 7 nucleotides agree with TRBD1. Losses at the gene ends were 8 bases for V and 1 base for J; bases not matched to a gene: 4. Germline V CDR1 and CDR2: SNHLY, FYNNEI. This CDR3 region has 13 residues.

The rearrangement joins TRBV11-2 to TRBJ2-1; D assignment may be TRBD1 or TRBD2 (7 bases each). In germline, CDR1 is SGHAT, CDR2 FQNNGV. The V gene lost 5 bases and the J gene lost 7 bases, with 21 bases spanning the gap. The CDR3 is 16 amino acids. The CDR3 DNA reads as TGTGCCAGCAGCGCCCAGGGGGGGCTAAATAGGAATGAGCAGTTCTTC. Its translation is CASSAQGGLNRNEQFF.

The chain carries TRBV27 and TRBJ1-1, with a possible D match to TRBD1 (5 bases). CDR3 length: 14 amino acids. The germline gives CDR1 MNHEY, CDR2 SMNVEV (reference sequence). Trimming took 11 bases from V and 0 from J, leaving 16 bases between them. The CDR3 spells CARARGGVNTEAFF. The DNA for the CDR3 is TGTGCCCGCGCGCGGGGGGGGGTGAACACTGAAGCTTTCTTT.

This clone has a single count. V gene TRBV7-2 combines with J gene TRBJ2-2, with D maybe TRBD2 (5 bases). The length of the CDR3 is 16 residues. Germline CDR1 reads SGHTA; CDR2 reads FQGNSA. Trimming left V 4 bases short and J 8 bases short, with 20 bases between. CDR3 protein: CASSSFGLGIGGELFF. DNA for the CDR3: TGTGCCAGCAGCTCTTTCGGACTTGGAATAGGGGGGGAGCTGTTTTTT.

The chain joins TRBV5-1 to TRBJ2-2; D is possibly TRBD1 (6 bases). This CDR3 has 15 amino acids. CDR1 SGHRS and CDR2 YFSETQ come from the germline V gene. V lost 3 bases, J lost 0 bases, and 9 bases lay in between. Written as DNA, the CDR3 is TGCGCCAGCAGCTCAGGGGATTCGAACACCGGGGAGCTGTTTTTT. Protein sequence: CASSSGDSNTGELFF. Full variable domain (outside the CDR3, taken from reference TRBV5-1 and TRBJ2-2): KAGVTQTPRYLIKTRGQQVTLSCSPISGHRSVSWYQQTPGQGLQFLFEYFSETQRNKGNFPGRFSGRQFSNSRSEMNVSTLELGDSALYLCASSSGDSNTGELFFGEGSRLTVL.

The V gene is TRBV30, the J gene TRBJ2-7, with D perhaps TRBD1 or TRBD2 (5 bases each). CDR3 length equals 11 residues. V lost 5 bases to trimming and J lost 5 bases, with 10 bases between them. The germline V gene encodes CDR1 GTSNPN and CDR2 SVGIG (reference sequence). The CDR3 nucleotides are TGTGCCTGGGCCAGGGAGAACGAGCAGTACTTC. Protein: CAWARENEQYF.

The CDR3 DNA reads TGTGCCAGTAGTATATCCCATACCAATAGCAATCAGCCCCAGCATTTT. Encoded protein: CASSISHTNSNQPQHF. This rearrangement joins TRBV19 to TRBJ1-5, with no clear D. The germline CDR1 and CDR2 sequences are LNHDA and SQIVND (reference sequence). The CDR3 extends over 16 amino acids. The ends were cut back, 2 bases at V and 0 bases at J, with 11 bases in the middle.

The chain uses TRBV7-8 and TRBJ1-1; the D gene is possibly TRBD1 (5 bases). This CDR3 has 16 residues. V was cut by 5 bases and J by 2 bases, with 18 bases left in between. Germline V gene data show CDR1 as SGHVS and CDR2 as FQNEAQ. CDR3 in amino acids: CASSPPVGGFNTEAFF. The DNA of the CDR3 is TGTGCCAGCAGCCCTCCCGTCGGGGGATTTAACACTGAAGCTTTCTTT.

For the CDR3, the DNA is TGTGCCAGCAGTAACTCCGACAGGGGAGCTGATCAGCCCCAGCATTTT. This encodes CASSNSDRGADQPQHF. The chain uses TRBV28 and TRBJ1-5; 8 bases align to TRBD1. This CDR3 is 16 amino acids long. J was trimmed by 5 bases and V by 5 bases; bases with no gene match: 11. The germline V gene has CDR1 MDHEN and CDR2 SYDVKM.

CDR3 protein: CASSRGGETYEQYF. CDR3 DNA sequence: TGTGCCAGCAGTCGGGGGGGAGAGACCTACGAGCAGTACTTC. V gene TRBV5-4 combines with J gene TRBJ2-7; 8 bases map to TRBD2. The V gene's germline CDR1 is SGHNT and CDR2 YYREEE (reference sequence). The CDR3 has 14 amino acids. V lost 5 bases and J lost 2; bases outside the gene matches: 6. Full variable domain (rest looked up from reference TRBV5-4 and TRBJ2-7): ETGVTQSPTHLIKTRGQQVTLRCSSQSGHNTVSWYQQALGQGPQFIFQYYREEENGRGNFPPRFSGLQFPNYSSELNVNALELDDSALYLCASSRGGETYEQYFGPGTRLTVT.

This rearrangement joins TRBV28 to TRBJ1-2, with 8 bases identical to TRBD1. The germline V gene has CDR1 MDHEN and CDR2 SYDVKM. The V and J ends lost 6 bases and 6 bases, in that order; junction bases with no gene match: 15. The CDR3 contains 16 residues. This CDR3 reads CASSLPQGRGLHGYTF. CDR3 nucleotides: TGTGCCAGCAGCCTCCCCCAGGGCAGGGGGCTTCATGGCTACACCTTC.

The rearrangement links TRBV28 to TRBJ1-4; D is possibly TRBD1 (6 bases). Germline CDR1 reads MDHEN; CDR2 reads SYDVKM. The germline V and J ends were trimmed by 5 bases and 7 bases, with 17 bases remaining between them. The CDR3 totals 15 residues. The CDR3 sequence: CASSRYSGAGEKLFF. As DNA, the CDR3 is TGTGCCAGCAGTCGCTACTCGGGGGCTGGTGAAAAACTGTTTTTT.